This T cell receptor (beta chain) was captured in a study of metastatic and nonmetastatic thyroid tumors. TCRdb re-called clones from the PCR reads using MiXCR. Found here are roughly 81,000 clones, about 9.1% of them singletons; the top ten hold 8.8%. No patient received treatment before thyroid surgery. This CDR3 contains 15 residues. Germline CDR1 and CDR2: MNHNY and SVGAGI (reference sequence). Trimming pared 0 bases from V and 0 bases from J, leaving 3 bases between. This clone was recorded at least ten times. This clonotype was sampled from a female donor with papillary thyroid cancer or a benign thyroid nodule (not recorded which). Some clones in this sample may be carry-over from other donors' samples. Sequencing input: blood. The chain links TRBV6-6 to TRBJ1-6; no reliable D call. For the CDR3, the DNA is TGTGCCAGCAGTTACTCCGGCTCCTATAATTCACCCCTCCACTTT. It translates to CASSYSGSYNSPLHF.